Following are 7 T cell receptor beta chains from one sample sequenced in a study of graft-versus-host responses after intestinal transplantation. Here immunoSEQ multiplex PCR was the method, and the copy in TCRdb shows in-frame clones only, minus some. The table shows more than 12,000 clones, with roughly two thirds occurring only once. Graft-derived tissue was subjected to processing to liberate intraepithelial and lamina propria lymphocytes. Sequences were derived from ileum tissue, sampled approximately 670 days after intestinal transplantation. The receptors were gathered from a human patient who received an intestinal transplant, so some T cells may come from the graft donor.

The chain links TRBV29-1 to TRBJ1-2; the D gene is possibly TRBD1 (5 bases). The CDR3 is 12 amino acids. V was pared by 6 bases and J by 8 bases, with 16 bases between. In germline, CDR1 is SQVTM, CDR2 ANQGSEA. The CDR3 sequence is CSVLDPGGGYTF. The CDR3 nucleotides read TGCAGCGTACTTGACCCGGGGGGGGGCTACACCTTC.

The chain recombines TRBV7-2 with TRBJ1-4, with D possibly being TRBD1 (6 bases). The CDR3 has 14 amino acids. Trimming cost V 4 bases and J 0 bases, with 6 bases left between them. The germline gives CDR1 SGHTA, CDR2 FQGNSA. The CDR3 spells CASSWTATNEKLFF. DNA for the CDR3: TGTGCCAGCAGCTGGACAGCAACTAATGAAAAACTGTTTTTT.

With respect to this clone: Different DNA sequences within this sample yield the same CDR3. The chain has TRBV4-1 and TRBJ2-7, with 10 bases aligning to TRBD2. J was trimmed by 2 bases and V by 1 base; bases with no gene match: 2. The CDR3 runs to 15 residues. Germline CDR1 MGHRA, CDR2 YSYEKL. This CDR3 is CASSQVSGGTYEQYF. The CDR3, as DNA: TGCGCCAGCAGCCAAGTTAGCGGGGGGACCTACGAGCAGTACTTC.

This chain uses TRBV18 with TRBJ1-4; 7 nucleotides line up with TRBD1. The CDR3 spans 15 residues. The V gene end was trimmed by 2 bases and the J gene end by 3 bases; junction bases not matched to a gene: 3. Germline V gene lookup returns CDR1 KGHSH and CDR2 LQKENI. The CDR3 region has the DNA TGTGCCAGCTCACCATGGCAGGGGGCTAATGAAAAACTGTTTTTT. Translation: CASSPWQGANEKLFF.

The chain recombines TRBV6-5 with TRBJ2-1, with TRBD1 matching over 8 bases. This CDR3 spans 14 amino acids. V was clipped by 6 bases and J by 5 bases; unmatched bases: 6. From germline, CDR1 is MNHEY and CDR2 SVGAGI. This CDR3 is CASSRQGSDNEQFF. The CDR3 nucleotides read TGTGCCAGCAGCCGACAGGGGTCGGACAATGAGCAGTTCTTC.

The chain carries TRBV27 and TRBJ2-4; possible D gene TRBD2, 5 bases. Trimming stripped 6 bases from V and 7 bases from J, with 13 bases between. The CDR3 sequence is 13 residues long. Germline CDR1 is MNHEY and CDR2 is SMNVEV (reference sequence). DNA for the CDR3: TGTGCCAGCAGCCCCCCGGACTGGAACATTCAGTACTTC. The encoded protein is CASSPPDWNIQYF.

A remark on this clone: The sample holds other DNA sequences that translate to the same CDR3. The rearrangement links TRBV4-3 to TRBJ2-3; 9 nucleotides align to TRBD2. Trimming took 3 bases from V and 3 from J; bases not matched to a gene: 7. This CDR3 comprises 16 residues. CDR1 and CDR2 (germline): LGHNA, YSLEER. The CDR3, as DNA: TGCGCCAGCAGCCAGGAACTAGCGGGTGGGACAGATACGCAGTATTTT. Amino acid sequence: CASSQELAGGTDTQYF.